These 22 T cell receptor beta chains came from one sample sequenced in a study of blood T cell repertoires in COVID-19. TCRdb's table, derived via immunoSEQ multiplex PCR, lists solely in-frame clones and lacks some. The sample contains a few hundred thousand clones, 85% of which appear only once. Sequenced sample: PBMCs or T cells enriched from blood (not recorded which). Every receptor here comes from a woman in her fifties or sixties who had recovered from COVID-19.

The V and J genes are TRBV7-9 and TRBJ2-7, with TRBD1 matching over 9 bases. J lost 4 bases, V lost 5 bases, and 6 bases had no gene match. CDR3 length equals 14 residues. Per germline, CDR1 SEHNR and CDR2 FQNEAQ (reference sequence). The CDR3 sequence is CASSGRDRDYEQYF. The CDR3 DNA is TGTGCCAGCAGCGGTCGGGACAGGGATTACGAGCAGTACTTC.

The chain is built from TRBV2 and TRBJ1-3; perhaps TRBD1 as D (6 bases). The V gene lost 6 bases and the J gene lost 0 bases, with 12 bases spanning the gap. CDR3 length equals 15 residues. Germline V gene data show CDR1 as SNHLY and CDR2 as FYNNEI. The chain's CDR3 is CASRRTDSSGNTIYF. In DNA form, the CDR3 reads TGTGCCAGCAGGCGGACGGACAGCTCTGGAAACACCATATATTTT.

The chain joins TRBV7-2 to TRBJ1-2, with 8 positions matching TRBD1. The CDR3 is made up of 12 amino acids. After removal of 4 bases from V and 7 bases from J, the junction contained 2 bases not matched to a gene. From germline, CDR1 is SGHTA and CDR2 FQGNSA. Written as DNA, the CDR3 is TGTGCCAGCAGCTCGGACAGGGTTGGCTACACCTTC. It translates to CASSSDRVGYTF. Complete variable domain (other parts from reference TRBV7-2 and TRBJ1-2): GAGVSQSPSNKVTEKGKDVELRCDPISGHTALYWYRQSLGQGLEFLIYFQGNSAPDKSGLPSDRFSAERTGGSVSTLTIQRTQQEDSAVYLCASSSDRVGYTFGSGTRLTVV.

The gene calls are TRBV18 and TRBJ1-6, with D tentatively TRBD1 (6 bases). The CDR3 is 15 residues long. Germline V lookup: CDR1 KGHSH, CDR2 LQKENI. The V end was cut by 1 base, the J end by 9 bases, with 13 bases between. The CDR3 loop is CASSPRSGEGSPLHF. The CDR3 coding sequence is TGTGCCAGCTCACCACGGTCAGGGGAAGGTTCACCCCTCCACTTT.

The chain employs TRBV4-1 and TRBJ2-7, with D perhaps TRBD2 (7 bases). The ends were cut back, 4 bases at V and 6 bases at J, with 16 bases in the middle. Germline CDR1 MGHRA, CDR2 YSYEKL. The CDR3 is 14 amino acids. DNA of the CDR3: TGCGCCAGCAGCCCCTTCGGGGGCGGGAGCGAGCAGTACTTC. Protein: CASSPFGGGSEQYF.

The chain links TRBV18 to TRBJ2-7; TRBD1 might be the D (5 bases). This CDR3 comprises 14 residues. CDR1 KGHSH and CDR2 LQKENI come from the germline V gene. V shed 4 bases and J shed 4 bases, with 14 bases lying between them. As DNA, the CDR3 is TGTGCCAGCTCACTAGGGCAGGGAAGGTACGAGCAGTACTTC. Protein sequence: CASSLGQGRYEQYF.

This chain joins TRBV2 and TRBJ2-6; 10 bases map to TRBD1. The CDR3 sequence is 17 residues long. From germline, CDR1 is SNHLY and CDR2 FYNNEI. Trimming cost V 7 bases and J 2 bases; bases outside gene matches: 8. CDR3 bases: TGTGCCAGCAAAACCGGGACAGGGGTCCCTGGGGCCAACGTCCTGACTTTC. Its translation is CASKTGTGVPGANVLTF.

The V call is TRBV2, the J call TRBJ1-3; no clear D gene. There are 15 residues in the CDR3. Germline CDR1 SNHLY, CDR2 FYNNEI. V was clipped by 6 bases and J by 0 bases, with 12 bases between them. Written as DNA, the CDR3 is TGTGCCAGCAGGGGGAGACTGAACTCTGGAAACACCATATATTTT. It yields the protein CASRGRLNSGNTIYF.

This clone has a single count. This rearrangement joins TRBV6-6 to TRBJ1-6, with 7 bases matching TRBD1. Germline lookup yields CDR1 MNHNY and CDR2 SVGAGI (reference sequence). Unmatched junction bases numbered 7, after V lost 7 bases and J lost 7 bases. The CDR3 has 14 residues. This CDR3 is CASIKQGLNSPLHF. The CDR3 DNA follows: TGTGCCAGCATTAAACAGGGGTTGAATTCACCCCTCCACTTT.

The rearrangement links TRBV19 to TRBJ2-1, with 12 bases lining up with TRBD2. Germline V lookup: CDR1 LNHDA, CDR2 SQIVND (reference sequence). The CDR3 length is 15 residues. V lost 3 bases to trimming and J lost 8 bases; unmatched junction nucleotides: 5. The DNA for the CDR3 is TGTGCCAGTAGTATCCCGACTAGCGGGAGCTATGAGCAGTTCTTC. Translation gives CASSIPTSGSYEQFF.

In this sample, this clone turned up once. CDR3 sequence (DNA): TGCGCCAGTGACACAACCGGGAGATCAGATACGCAGTATTTT. This gives the protein CASDTTGRSDTQYF. The chain recombines TRBV5-1 with TRBJ2-3, with D possibly being TRBD2 (6 bases). Germline CDR1 and CDR2: SGHRS and YFSETQ. The CDR3 is made up of 14 amino acids. Trimming took off 8 bases at V and 4 bases at J, with 17 bases between the two ends.

V gene TRBV15 combines with J gene TRBJ1-5, with D maybe TRBD1 (6 bases). V dropped 3 bases and J dropped 0 bases, with 12 bases sitting between them. The length of the CDR3 is 16 residues. Germline lookup yields CDR1 LNHNV and CDR2 YYDKDF (reference sequence). The chain's CDR3 is CATSSVQGYSNQPQHF. The CDR3 bases are TGTGCCACCAGCAGTGTACAGGGTTATAGCAATCAGCCCCAGCATTTT.

The chain combines TRBV2 with TRBJ2-2; TRBD2 matches at 7 bases. The CDR3 is made up of 14 amino acids. CDR1 SNHLY and CDR2 FYNNEI come from the germline V gene. Trimming removed 6 bases from V and 5 bases from J; junction bases left unmatched: 6. The CDR3 sequence: CASRGLVLTGELFF. The DNA for the CDR3 is TGTGCCAGCAGAGGACTAGTTTTGACCGGGGAGCTGTTTTTT.

This clone was counted only a few times. The rearrangement links TRBV5-4 to TRBJ1-3; D gene unclear. This CDR3 has 16 amino acids. Germline assignment: CDR1 SGHNT and CDR2 YYREEE (reference sequence). Trimming stripped 5 bases from V and 0 bases from J, with 15 bases between. CDR3 nucleotides: TGTGCCAGCAGGTATGACTTAAAATACTCTGGAAACACCATATATTTT. Encoded protein: CASRYDLKYSGNTIYF. Based on the CDR3 plus reference TRBV5-4 and TRBJ1-3, the full variable domain is ETGVTQSPTHLIKTRGQQVTLRCSSQSGHNTVSWYQQALGQGPQFIFQYYREEENGRGNFPPRFSGLQFPNYSSELNVNALELDDSALYLCASRYDLKYSGNTIYFGEGSWLTVV.

CDR3 nucleotides: TGTGCCAGCAGCTTAGAGGACAGGGGTAGCAATCAGCCCCAGCATTTT. Translated, it gives CASSLEDRGSNQPQHF. The chain couples TRBV7-7 to TRBJ1-5, with TRBD1 identical over 9 bases. CDR3 length: 16 residues. J was trimmed by 0 bases and V by 1 base; bases with no gene match: 1. Germline CDR1 and CDR2: SSHAT and FNYEAQ (reference sequence).

This clone was seen only once. CDR3 DNA: TGCGCCAGCAGGAGGGACTTGCCCACAGATACGCAGTATTTT. Protein: CASRRDLPTDTQYF. V and J are TRBV5-1 and TRBJ2-3, with D maybe TRBD2 (6 bases). The V gene lost 5 bases and the J gene lost 2 bases, with 12 bases spanning the gap. The CDR3 is made up of 14 amino acids. The V gene's germline CDR1 is SGHRS and CDR2 YFSETQ.

The V gene is TRBV6-2 or TRBV6-3, the J gene TRBJ1-2; a weak D match, TRBD1 (6 bases). V lost 6 bases and J lost 6, with 14 bases in between. CDR3 size: 13 residues. Germline CDR1 reads MNHEY; CDR2 reads SVGEGT. For the CDR3, the DNA is TGTGCCAGCAGACCTCAGGGGCAGGATGGCTACACCTTC. Its protein is CASRPQGQDGYTF.

The chain combines TRBV5-5 with TRBJ2-3, with a tentative D call TRBD1 (6 bases). The CDR3 covers 18 residues. Per germline, CDR1 SGHKS and CDR2 YYEKEE (reference sequence). The ends were cut back, 0 bases at V and 1 base at J, with 18 bases in the middle. CDR3 sequence: CASSLAPGQVIGTDTQYF. The CDR3 DNA is TGTGCCAGCAGCTTGGCACCGGGACAAGTCATAGGCACAGATACGCAGTATTTT.

The V gene is TRBV6-5, the J gene TRBJ1-1, with unresolved D. The V gene lost 0 bases and the J gene lost 1 base, with 6 bases spanning the gap. There are 14 residues in the CDR3. The germline CDR1 and CDR2 sequences are MNHEY and SVGAGI. In DNA form, the CDR3 reads TGTGCCAGCAGTTACTCGACGGGGAACACTGAAGCTTTCTTT. Encoded protein: CASSYSTGNTEAFF.

V and J are TRBV5-5 and TRBJ1-3, with unresolved D. V lost 4 bases and J 0 bases, leaving 14 bases between the germline ends. Germline CDR1 and CDR2: SGHKS and YYEKEE (reference sequence). This CDR3 spans 16 amino acids. In DNA form, the CDR3 reads TGTGCCAGCAGCCCCACTCAGGCAAGCTCTGGAAACACCATATATTTT. Translating gives CASSPTQASSGNTIYF.

The DNA for the CDR3 is TGTGCCAGCAGCCAAAGGGATGGACAGGGCTATGGCTACACCTTC. It specifies CASSQRDGQGYGYTF. The chain has TRBV3-1 (or the pseudogene TRBV3-2) and TRBJ1-2, with 8 bases lining up with TRBD1. Germline CDR1 is LGHDT and CDR2 is YNNKEL (reference sequence). The trim removed 2 bases at V and 4 bases at J, leaving 6 bases unmatched. The CDR3 spans 15 residues.

The chain uses TRBV29-1 and TRBJ2-7; a weak D match, TRBD1 (6 bases). The CDR3 is 12 residues long. The germline gives CDR1 SQVTM, CDR2 ANQGSEA. V was pared by 5 bases and J by 3 bases, with 11 bases between. CDR3 sequence (DNA): TGCAGCGTTAAGTGGACAGACTACGAGCAGTACTTC. This codes for CSVKWTDYEQYF.